This TCR beta chain originates from a study of cytomegalovirus exposure and HLA in healthy donors. The PCR was carried out with 60 Vbeta primers and 13 Jbeta primers. Assay used: immunoSEQ multiplex PCR; TCRdb lists only in-frame clones, some missing. The sample has about 160,000 clones; about 88% are singletons. The junction had 8 bases not matched to a gene; V was cut back by 6 bases and J by 7 bases. CDR1 SQVTM and CDR2 ANQGSEA come from the germline V gene. There are 13 residues in the CDR3. What was sequenced was PBMCs. The sequence came from a young man in good health and CMV-seropositive. The V call is TRBV29-1, the J call TRBJ2-1, with 8 bases matching TRBD2. CDR3 residues: CSVLSGGLNEQFF. For the CDR3, the DNA is TGCAGCGTACTTTCGGGGGGGCTTAATGAGCAGTTCTTC.